What follows describes a single T cell receptor (beta chain). What it binds is not known. The sample is drawn from a study of Ad26.COV2.S vaccination and SARS-CoV-2 variants. Whole-study context: Administration of Ad26.COV2.S was intramuscular, either once or twice 56 days apart. Study-wide results and caveats: Once vaccination had occurred, spike-specific CD8+ and CD4+ T cell responses reportedly showed substantial breadth.

CDR3 length: 14 residues. The germline gives CDR1 MNHNY, CDR2 SVGAGI (reference sequence). The ends were cut back, 5 bases at V and 6 bases at J, with 16 bases in the middle. The treatment here: about 20 received Ad26.COV2.S at low or high dose, single or two shots; several received placebo; per-sample allocation not given. Material that was analyzed had been drawn on day 63 after the first vaccine or placebo injection. Data came from immunoSEQ multiplex PCR; TCRdb stores just in-frame clones and leaves some out. The data hold approximately 300,000 clones, with around 83% observed a single time. Source: peripheral blood, taken in a trial of Ad26.COV2.S vaccine versus placebo. The sequence came from a person aged 18-65 years who received the Ad26.COV2.S COVID-19 vaccine or a placebo. The chain combines TRBV6-6 with TRBJ1-2; D might be TRBD1 (6 bases). The CDR3 bases are TGTGCCAGCAGTCTAATGGGACATAAAGATGGCTACACCTTC. Translation gives CASSLMGHKDGYTF.